These T cell receptor beta chains were read from a single sample in a study of T cells in Graves' hyperthyroidism and ophthalmopathy. TCRdb independently ran MiXCR on the multiplex PCR reads; one entry per CDR3 protein. This sample has approximately 700,000 distinct CDR3 sequences, with roughly 15% found just once. The sample consisted of blood. The receptors were sampled from a man younger than 35 with Graves' hyperthyroidism. CDR3s include the opening cysteine and the closing phenylalanine or tryptophan. Each record gives: clone size, V gene, D gene, J gene, CDR3 DNA, CDR3 protein. The D gene is left open where the match is weak. The listing skips clone size in some rows; elsewhere it reads once, few, many or a size class.

.,TRBV5-1,TRBD1,TRBJ1-6,TGCGCCAGCAGCTCGGGGGACAGGAGAAATTCACCCCTCCACTTT,CASSSGDRRNSPLHF
many,TRBV30,TRBD1,TRBJ2-3,TGTGCCTGGACTAGCGGACAGGGGATCCTTAGCACAGATACGCAGTATTTT,CAWTSGQGILSTDTQYF
few,TRBV6-1,.,TRBJ1-2,TGTGCCAGCAGAAGGAAGGGCTATGGCTACACCTTC,CASRRKGYGYTF
few,TRBV4-1,.,TRBJ1-1,TGCGCCAGCAGCCACGGGACAAACACTGAAGCTTTCTTT,CASSHGTNTEAFF
.,TRBV9,TRBD2,TRBJ2-2,TGTGCCAGCAGCGCCCTTAGCGGGAGTTGGACCGGGGAGCTGTTTTTT,CASSALSGSWTGELFF
many,TRBV6-5,TRBD1,TRBJ1-5,TGTGCCAGCAGTTACTCCGCAGGGGGTCAGCCCCAGCATTTT,CASSYSAGGQPQHF
few,TRBV20-1,.,TRBJ2-2,TGCAGTGCTAGAGACCCTCTACACGGCGGGGAGCTGTTTTTT,CSARDPLHGGELFF
.,TRBV20-1,.,TRBJ2-1,TGCAGTGCCGAATCCGGTCTCCCGGGCGGCAATGAGCAGTTCTTC,CSAESGLPGGNEQFF
many,TRBV10-3,TRBD2,TRBJ2-5,TGTGCCATCAGTGGGGCCCGGACTAGCGTCGGAGAGACCCAGTACTTC,CAISGARTSVGETQYF
.,TRBV7-9,.,TRBJ2-1,TGTGCCAGCAGCCCCTCTAAGCGACCCTACGATGAGCAGTTCTTC,CASSPSKRPYDEQFF
few,TRBV9,.,TRBJ1-6,TGTGCCAGCAGCGTAGAACAGGCCAATTCACCCCTCCACTTT,CASSVEQANSPLHF
many,TRBV7-2,.,TRBJ2-7,TGTGCCAGCAGTCCCCTCGGACACGAGCAGTACTTC,CASSPLGHEQYF
.,TRBV20-1,TRBD2,TRBJ2-3,TGCAGTGCTAGAACGGGGGAGGGCCAAGATACGCAGTATTTT,CSARTGEGQDTQYF
.,TRBV24-1,.,TRBJ2-1,TGTGCCACCAGTTCCCTGGACAGCCTTGTCAATGAGCAGTTCTTC,CATSSLDSLVNEQFF
many,TRBV18,TRBD2,TRBJ2-3,TGTGCCAGCTCACCACCGGGACTAGCTATCGAAACAGATACGCAGTATTTT,CASSPPGLAIETDTQYF
.,TRBV4-1,.,TRBJ2-7,TGCGCCAGCAGCCACGACTCGGACGGCGAGCAGTACTTC,CASSHDSDGEQYF
.,TRBV6-2/TRBV6-3,TRBD2,TRBJ2-7,TGTGCCAGCAGTTACTCCTTCAGACTAGCGGGTCTCTACGAGCAGTACTTC,CASSYSFRLAGLYEQYF
.,TRBV7-9,TRBD1,TRBJ1-3,TGTGCCAGCAGCCTGAACAGGGGGCTCTCTGGAAACACCATATATTTT,CASSLNRGLSGNTIYF
many,TRBV20-1,.,TRBJ2-3,TGCACCAAACAGGGCACAGATACGCAGTATTTT,CTKQGTDTQYF
many,TRBV2,.,TRBJ2-1,TGTGCCAGCAACGGGGGAGTGGAAAATGAGCAGTTCTTC,CASNGGVENEQFF
many,TRBV18,.,TRBJ1-1,TGTGCCAGCTCACCCGGACCGATCCATGACACTGAAGCTTTCTTT,CASSPGPIHDTEAFF
many,TRBV7-2,.,TRBJ2-5,TGTGCCAGCAGCCGCCAGGCGGGACTCCAAGAGACCCAGTACTTC,CASSRQAGLQETQYF
.,TRBV15,.,TRBJ2-7,TGTGCCACCAGCAGAGACCTGCCCTACGAGCAGTACTTC,CATSRDLPYEQYF
.,TRBV12-3/TRBV12-4,TRBD1,TRBJ2-7,TGTGCCAGCAGTTTCACATCGGACAGGGTGAGCGAGCAGTACTTC,CASSFTSDRVSEQYF
many,TRBV28,TRBD2,TRBJ2-5,TGTGCCAGCAGTTCCCTACCGGGACGGGGGGTCCAAGAGACCCAGTACTTC,CASSSLPGRGVQETQYF
many,TRBV2,.,TRBJ1-5,TGTGCCGGGAGAGGGGAAGGACAGCCCCAGCATTTT,CAGRGEGQPQHF
many,TRBV20-1,.,TRBJ2-6,TGCAGTGCTAGAGATGGGGTCTCTGGGGCCAACGTCCTGACTTTC,CSARDGVSGANVLTF
few,TRBV7-9,.,TRBJ2-7,TGTGCCAGCAGCCTCCTGGGCAACGAGCAGTACTTC,CASSLLGNEQYF
.,TRBV2,.,TRBJ2-5,TGTGCCAGCAGCACCGGGACAAAAGAGACCCAGTACTTC,CASSTGTKETQYF
few,TRBV25-1,.,TRBJ1-1,TGTGCCAGCAGTGAAGTGACGGCGGGGGGCACTGAAGCTTTCTTT,CASSEVTAGGTEAFF
few,TRBV20-1,TRBD2,TRBJ2-7,TGCAGTGCTAGAGATAGCGGGAGGTACCACGAGCAGTACTTC,CSARDSGRYHEQYF
many,TRBV18,.,TRBJ2-5,TGTGCCAGCTCACCACCTTCCCAAGAGACCCAGTACTTC,CASSPPSQETQYF
many,TRBV28,.,TRBJ1-2,TGTGCCAGCAGTGTAGAGGGACACCGAAGAGGCTACACCTTC,CASSVEGHRRGYTF
many,TRBV28,TRBD2,TRBJ2-7,TGTGCCAGCAGTAATCCGGGACTAGCGGGAGAGCAGTACTTC,CASSNPGLAGEQYF
many,TRBV6-1,.,TRBJ2-3,TGTGCCAGCAGTGATTGGTCCCTCACAGATACGCAGTATTTT,CASSDWSLTDTQYF
.,TRBV9,TRBD1,TRBJ2-6,TGTGCCAGCAGCGGAGCCGGGACAGCGGTAACGAGGGGGGCCAACGTCCTGACTTTC,CASSGAGTAVTRGANVLTF
many,TRBV27,.,TRBJ2-2,TGTGCCAGCAGTTTAACCCCCCCCGGGGGAGGCGGGGAGCTGTTTTTT,CASSLTPPGGGGELFF
many,TRBV6-2/TRBV6-3,TRBD2,TRBJ2-7,TGTGCCAGCAAAGCTCGACTAGCGGCCTCCTACGAGCAGTACTTC,CASKARLAASYEQYF
many,TRBV27,.,TRBJ2-3,TGTGCCAGCAGTTTCGGACACCCCCAAGATACGCAGTATTTT,CASSFGHPQDTQYF
.,TRBV7-2,.,TRBJ2-1,TGTGCCAGCAGCTTAGGGGGGCGGAAGACTTACAATGAGCAGTTCTTC,CASSLGGRKTYNEQFF
.,TRBV3-1,.,TRBJ2-5,TGTGCCAGCAGCCAATACGGGGAGACCCAGTACTTC,CASSQYGETQYF
many,TRBV18,.,TRBJ1-2,TGTGCCAGCTCACCGGGTATCGTGGGACTTTTTGGCTACACCTTC,CASSPGIVGLFGYTF
many,TRBV10-3,TRBD2,TRBJ2-1,TGTGCCATCAGTGAGTCGACGGGACTACACAATGAGCAGTTCTTC,CAISESTGLHNEQFF
.,TRBV10-3,TRBD2,TRBJ2-6,TGTGCCATCAGCCCGGGGGGGCCCTCGGACGGGGCCAACGTCCTGACTTTC,CAISPGGPSDGANVLTF
.,TRBV24-1,.,TRBJ1-3,TGTGCCACCAGTGATTCCTTGGCAGGGAACACCATATATTTT,CATSDSLAGNTIYF
few,TRBV2,.,TRBJ1-5,TGTGCCAGCTGGGTTGGGCAGGTGAAAAATCAGCCCCAGCATTTT,CASWVGQVKNQPQHF
.,TRBV18,.,TRBJ2-2,TGTGCCAGCTCACCAAGCTGGAACACCGGGGAGCTGTTTTTT,CASSPSWNTGELFF
.,TRBV12-3/TRBV12-4,TRBD1,TRBJ2-7,TGTGCTTCGCAGGGGACAGGGACCTACGAGCAGTACTTC,CASQGTGTYEQYF
.,TRBV19,TRBD1,TRBJ1-1,TGTGCCAGTAGTATTATCCCCTTAGGGACAGGGGTGAACACTGAAGCTTTCTTT,CASSIIPLGTGVNTEAFF
many,TRBV6-2/TRBV6-3,.,TRBJ2-5,TGTGCCAGCAGCTCAAGACGGGTCGGACAGTACTTC,CASSSRRVGQYF
.,TRBV24-1,TRBD1,TRBJ2-1,TGTGCCACCAGGCAGACAGGGGTGGGTGAGCAGTTCTTC,CATRQTGVGEQFF
few,TRBV13,TRBD2,TRBJ2-7,TGTGCCAGCAGCGGCCTGACTAGCGGGGCTCCTGTGCAGTACTTC,CASSGLTSGAPVQYF
.,TRBV13,.,TRBJ1-2,TGTGCCAGCAGCATTCACAGGATGAACTATGGCTACACCTTC,CASSIHRMNYGYTF
many,TRBV28,TRBD2,TRBJ2-7,TGTGCCAGCACCGAACGACTAGCCCACGAGCAGTACTTC,CASTERLAHEQYF
few,TRBV20-1,.,TRBJ2-2,TGCAGTGCTAGAGATCGGGTTAATACCGGGGAGCTGTTTTTT,CSARDRVNTGELFF
.,TRBV7-9,.,TRBJ2-7,TGTGCCAGCAGCTTAAGTATTGGGAGTTCCTACGAGCAGTACTTC,CASSLSIGSSYEQYF
.,TRBV4-3,.,TRBJ1-1,TGCGCCAGCAGCCAAGATCGGTGGGGGGCTAATGAAGCTTTCTTT,CASSQDRWGANEAFF